The text below deals with one T cell receptor (beta chain). PCR amplification relied on 60 Vbeta primers (plus 13 Jbeta primers). Here immunoSEQ multiplex PCR was the method, and the copy in TCRdb shows in-frame clones only, minus some. The sample records roughly 120,000 clones, around 63% being singletons. The record originates from a study of cytomegalovirus exposure and HLA in healthy donors. This CDR3 region has 14 residues. The ends were cut back, 5 bases at V and 4 bases at J, with 15 bases in the middle. Germline loops: CDR1 SGHNT, CDR2 YYREEE (reference sequence). The chain couples TRBV5-4 to TRBJ2-5; D is possibly TRBD2 (6 bases). This receptor was obtained from a man aged 40-50 years in good health and CMV-seropositive. The sample was PBMCs. CDR3 amino acids: CASRAGREAETQYF. The DNA of the CDR3 is TGTGCCAGCAGGGCGGGACGCGAGGCAGAGACCCAGTACTTC.